The rows below give T cell receptor beta chains drawn from one sample of a study of T cells after yellow fever vaccination. TCRdb recomputed calls from the 5' RACE reads with MiXCR, one row per CDR3 protein. The table includes 300,000 to 400,000 distinct CDR3 sequences, around 12% detected once. This material consisted of CD4+ T cells sorted from PBMCs, taken 15 days after the yellow fever booster vaccination. These receptors all stem from a young man who received the YFV17D yellow fever vaccine. CDR3s include the opening cysteine and the closing phenylalanine or tryptophan. The order of the fields is clone size, V gene, D gene, J gene, CDR3 protein, CDR3 DNA. A D gene is named only where the DNA matches it firmly. Expanded clones get a size class; other rows say once, few or many, or leave the size out.

many,TRBV28,NA,TRBJ2-2,CASSSHFTGELFF,TGTGCCAGCAGTTCACACTTCACCGGGGAGCTGTTTTTT
few,TRBV4-2,NA,TRBJ2-3,CASSQRVRSTDTQYF,TGTGCCAGCAGCCAAAGAGTCAGGAGCACAGATACGCAGTATTTT
few,TRBV6-2/TRBV6-3,NA,TRBJ1-1,CASSTRVLIPEAFF,TGTGCCAGCAGTACCAGGGTGTTGATTCCTGAAGCTTTCTTT
NA,TRBV5-1,NA,TRBJ2-5,CASSLAGWETQYF,TGCGCCAGCAGCTTGGCAGGGTGGGAGACCCAGTACTTC
few,TRBV7-8,TRBD2,TRBJ2-3,CASSQWTSGFDHPEDF,TGTGCCAGCAGCCAATGGACTAGCGGGTTTGACCATCCTGAGGATTTT
few,TRBV19,TRBD1,TRBJ1-5,CASSSFTGQVKWPQHF,TGTGCCAGTAGTAGTTTCACGGGACAGGTCAAATGGCCCCAGCATTTT
few,TRBV2,NA,TRBJ2-2,CASSDSGGPPGELFF,TGTGCCAGCAGTGACTCGGGGGGCCCGCCCGGGGAGCTGTTTTTT
many,TRBV4-3,NA,TRBJ1-5,CASSQEGRIDQPQHF,TGCGCCAGCAGCCAAGAGGGCAGAATTGATCAGCCCCAGCATTTT
NA,TRBV6-2/TRBV6-3,TRBD1,TRBJ1-1,CASSPSDRAEAFF,TGTGCCAGCAGTCCCTCGGACAGGGCTGAAGCTTTCTTT
NA,TRBV7-2,TRBD1,TRBJ1-2,CASSSTGGANYGYTF,TGTGCCAGCAGCTCCACAGGGGGAGCTAACTATGGCTACACCTTC
many,TRBV20-1,NA,TRBJ2-4,CSARGAGTNIQYF,TGCAGTGCTAGAGGGGCAGGGACGAACATTCAGTACTTC
NA,TRBV5-1,TRBD2,TRBJ2-3,CASSLASLAGAGGDTQYF,TGCGCCAGCAGCTTGGCATCCCTAGCGGGGGCTGGCGGAGATACGCAGTATTTT
few,TRBV7-2,NA,TRBJ1-1,CASSSLPRSGTEAFF,TGTGCCAGCAGCTCCCTACCCCGATCAGGGACTGAAGCTTTCTTT
few,TRBV29-1,TRBD2,TRBJ2-3,CSVTGLALPQYF,TGCAGCGTTACGGGACTAGCTCTCCCGCAGTATTTT
once,TRBV4-2,TRBD1,TRBJ2-5,CASSQDLVKGAKETQYF,TGTGCCAGCAGCCAAGATCTCGTAAAGGGGGCTAAAGAGACCCAGTACTTC
NA,TRBV24-1,NA,TRBJ2-1,CATSAANEQFF,TGTGCCACCAGTGCTGCGAATGAGCAGTTCTTC
few,TRBV12-3/TRBV12-4,NA,TRBJ1-5,CASSLASKPQHF,TGTGCCAGCAGTTTAGCGTCGAAGCCCCAGCATTTT
few,TRBV28,TRBD1,TRBJ1-2,CASNSGGQGGYTF,TGTGCCAGCAACTCAGGGGGGCAAGGTGGCTACACCTTC
NA,TRBV7-9,NA,TRBJ1-2,CASSLAAGYYGLGYTF,TGTGCCAGCAGCTTAGCGGCAGGATACTATGGTCTTGGCTACACCTTC
few,TRBV7-2,TRBD1,TRBJ1-2,CASTRDGTGGSGYTF,TGTGCCAGCACCCGAGACGGGACAGGGGGCTCTGGCTACACCTTC
NA,TRBV5-1,NA,TRBJ1-1,CASSSFGRDMGTEAFF,TGCGCCAGCAGCTCTTTTGGGCGGGACATGGGAACTGAAGCTTTCTTT
few,TRBV6-2/TRBV6-3,NA,TRBJ2-3,CAVGGFTDTQYF,TGTGCCGTCGGCGGATTCACAGATACGCAGTATTTT